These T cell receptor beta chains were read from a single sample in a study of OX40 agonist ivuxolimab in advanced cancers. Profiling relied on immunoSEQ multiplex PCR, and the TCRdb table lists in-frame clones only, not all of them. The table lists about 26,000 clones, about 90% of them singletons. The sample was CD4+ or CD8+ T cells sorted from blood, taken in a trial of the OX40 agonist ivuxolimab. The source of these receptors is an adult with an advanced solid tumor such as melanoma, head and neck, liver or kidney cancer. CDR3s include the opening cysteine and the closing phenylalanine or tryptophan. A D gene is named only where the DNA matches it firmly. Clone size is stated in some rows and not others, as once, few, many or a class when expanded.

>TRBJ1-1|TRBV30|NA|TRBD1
TGTGCCTGGGAATTGCAAGGGGGCGGCGAAGCTTTCTTT
CAWELQGGGEAFF
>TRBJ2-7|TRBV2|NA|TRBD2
TGTGCCAGCACCCTGACTAGCGGGGGGCAAAGCTCCTACGAGCAGTACTTC
CASTLTSGGQSSYEQYF
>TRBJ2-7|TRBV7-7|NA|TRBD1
TGTGCTAGCAGCCCGGGACAGGGGGCGTCCTACGAGCAGTACTTC
CASSPGQGASYEQYF
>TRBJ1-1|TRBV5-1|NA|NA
TGCGCCAGCAGCCCCAAGTCAGGGGTGGTCACTGAAGCTTTCTTT
CASSPKSGVVTEAFF
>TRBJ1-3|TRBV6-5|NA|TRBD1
TGTGCCAGCAGTTACTCGAGCACAGGGGCTGGAAACACCATATATTTT
CASSYSSTGAGNTIYF
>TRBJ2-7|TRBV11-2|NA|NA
TGTGCCAGCAGCTTTAACAGGTTCTACGAGCAGTACTTC
CASSFNRFYEQYF
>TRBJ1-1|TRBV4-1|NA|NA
TGCGCCAGCAGCCAAGAAGAGGGGCTGAACACTGAAGCTTTCTTT
CASSQEEGLNTEAFF
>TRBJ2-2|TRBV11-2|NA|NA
TGTGCCAGCAGCCCCCGAGGGGGGAACACCGGGGAGCTGTTTTTT
CASSPRGGNTGELFF
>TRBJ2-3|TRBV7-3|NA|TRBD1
TGTGCCAGCAGCTCTCTAGGGGGCAGGACAGATACGCAGTATTTT
CASSSLGGRTDTQYF
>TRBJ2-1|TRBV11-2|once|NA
TGTGCCAGCAGCCATCCGACAGTCGAGCAGTTCTTC
CASSHPTVEQFF
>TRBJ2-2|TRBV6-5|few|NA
TGTGCCAGCAGTTACGAGGGGTTAGGGACCGGGGAGCTGTTTTTT
CASSYEGLGTGELFF
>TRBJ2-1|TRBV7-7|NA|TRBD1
TGTGCTAGCAGCTTAGGGACAGGCCCATACAATGAGCAGTTCTTC
CASSLGTGPYNEQFF
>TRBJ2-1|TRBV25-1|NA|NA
TGTGCCAGCAGTGGGGACTGGAGCTCCTACAATGAGCAGTTCTTC
CASSGDWSSYNEQFF
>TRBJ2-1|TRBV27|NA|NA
TGTGCCAGCAGTTCGGTCGGCTCCTACAATGAGCAGTTCTTC
CASSSVGSYNEQFF
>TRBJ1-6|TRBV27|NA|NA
TGTGCCAGCAGTTTACAGGAAGGTAATTCACCCCTCCACTTT
CASSLQEGNSPLHF
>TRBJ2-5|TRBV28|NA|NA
TGTGCCAGCAGTTCCAGACAGCCCGATGCTATGTACCAAGAGACCCAGTACTTC
CASSSRQPDAMYQETQYF
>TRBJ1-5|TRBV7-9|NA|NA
TGTGCCAGCAGCTTAGGTGGGACGATCAATCAGCCCCAGCATTTT
CASSLGGTINQPQHF
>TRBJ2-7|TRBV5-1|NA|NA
TGCGCCAGCAGCTTGGATACCTCCTACGAGCAGTACTTC
CASSLDTSYEQYF
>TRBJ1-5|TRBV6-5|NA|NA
TGTGCCAGCAGTTATTCAGTTCGGAGCAATCAGCCCCAGCATTTT
CASSYSVRSNQPQHF
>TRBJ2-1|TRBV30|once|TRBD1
TGTGCCTGGAGTGGACAGGGGCCCAATGAGCAGTTCTTC
CAWSGQGPNEQFF
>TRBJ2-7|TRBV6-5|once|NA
TGTGCCAGCAGCTCCGGACGGGGCGGGTCCTACGAGCAGTACTTC
CASSSGRGGSYEQYF
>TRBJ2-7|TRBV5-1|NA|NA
TGCGCCAGCAGCTTGGAGGTTCTTAGCTACGAGCAGTACTTC
CASSLEVLSYEQYF
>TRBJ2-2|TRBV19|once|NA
TGTGCCAGTAGTATCATAGGGGGGGATTTAACCGGGGAGCTGTTTTTT
CASSIIGGDLTGELFF
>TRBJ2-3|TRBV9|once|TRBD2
TGTGCCAGCAGCTCCACCCAGTGGGCGGGGGGCCCCGGCACAGATACGCAGTATTTT
CASSSTQWAGGPGTDTQYF
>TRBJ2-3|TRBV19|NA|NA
TGTGCCAGTAGTATAAGCACAGATACGCAGTATTTT
CASSISTDTQYF
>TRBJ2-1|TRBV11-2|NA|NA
TGTGCTTCGACTAGAACTTACAATGAGCAGTTCTTC
CASTRTYNEQFF
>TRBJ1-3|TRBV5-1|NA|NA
TGCGCCAGCAGCCTTTTGGACGTTTTCTCTGGAAACACCATATATTTT
CASSLLDVFSGNTIYF
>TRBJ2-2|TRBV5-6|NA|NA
TGTGCCAGCAGCCCATTAAGCGAAGGGACCGGGGAGCTGTTTTTT
CASSPLSEGTGELFF
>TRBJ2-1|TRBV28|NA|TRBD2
TGTGCCAGCAGTCCACTAGCGAGCTCCTACAATGAGCAGTTCTTC
CASSPLASSYNEQFF
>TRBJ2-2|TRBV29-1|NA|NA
TGCAGCGTTGAACAGCGAAACACCGGGGAGCTGTTTTTT
CSVEQRNTGELFF
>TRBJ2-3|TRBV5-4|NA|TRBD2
TGTGCCAGCAGCCCCGGGACTAGCGGGACCACAGATACGCAGTATTTT
CASSPGTSGTTDTQYF
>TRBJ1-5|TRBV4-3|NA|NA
TGCGCCAGCAGCCAAGATCGAGGGGGGCCCCAGCATTTT
CASSQDRGGPQHF
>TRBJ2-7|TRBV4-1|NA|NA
TGCGCCAGCAGCCTCGATCCCCCCGGCCAGCAGTACTTC
CASSLDPPGQQYF
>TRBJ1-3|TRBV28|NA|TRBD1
TGTGCCAGCAGTTTATTACAGGGGAACACCATATATTTT
CASSLLQGNTIYF
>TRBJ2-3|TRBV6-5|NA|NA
TGTGCCAGCAGTTACGGCCAGCAAACCTCTTTT
CASSYGQQTSF